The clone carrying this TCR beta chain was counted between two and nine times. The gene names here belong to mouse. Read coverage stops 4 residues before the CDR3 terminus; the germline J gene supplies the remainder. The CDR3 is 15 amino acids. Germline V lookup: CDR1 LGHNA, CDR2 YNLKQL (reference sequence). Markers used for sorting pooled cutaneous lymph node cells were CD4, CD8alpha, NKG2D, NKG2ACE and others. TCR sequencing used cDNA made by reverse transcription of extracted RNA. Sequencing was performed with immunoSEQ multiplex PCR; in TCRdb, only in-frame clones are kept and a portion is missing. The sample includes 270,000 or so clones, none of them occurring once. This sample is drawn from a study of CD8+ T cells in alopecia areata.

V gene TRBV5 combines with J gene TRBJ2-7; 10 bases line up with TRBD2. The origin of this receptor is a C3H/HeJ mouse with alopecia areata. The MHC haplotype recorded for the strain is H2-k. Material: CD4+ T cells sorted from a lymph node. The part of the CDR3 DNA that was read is TGTGCCAGCAGCCAAACCGGGACTGGGGAGTAT. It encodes CASSQTGTGEY. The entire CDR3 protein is CASSQTGTGEYEQYF.